This TCR beta chain stems from a study of graft-versus-host responses after intestinal transplantation. Study-wide results and limits: Elevated graft-versus-host to host-versus-graft clonal ratios in allografts were recorded for patients with graft-donor T cell macrochimerism.

A note on this clone: The antigen remains undetermined.

The germline V and J ends were trimmed by 7 bases and 2 bases, with 18 bases remaining between them. The V gene's germline CDR1 is MNHEY and CDR2 SVGAGI. CDR3 size: 15 residues. Libraries were prepared by immunoSEQ multiplex PCR; TCRdb keeps only in-frame clonotypes and omits some of them. The data hold tens of thousands of clones, with about 95% observed a single time. The chain recombines TRBV6-5 with TRBJ2-7; D possibly uses TRBD1 or TRBD2 (6 bases each). The clonotype originates from a human donor who was the organ donor for an intestinal transplant. The source was unstimulated CD4+ T cells sorted from spleen or lymph node cells, collected before transplant. The CDR3 DNA sequence: TGTGCCAGCATTCCGGGGGCGGACCGAGCCTACGAGCAGTACTTC. As protein: CASIPGADRAYEQYF.